The 23 T cell receptor beta chains below all came from one sample that was sequenced in a study of lymphopenia after photon versus proton radiotherapy. Sequenced by immunoSEQ multiplex PCR; TCRdb stores in-frame clones only, minus some. The sample includes about 53,000 clones, around 80% of them seen just once. The specimen comprised peripheral blood, sampled from a patient treated with photon-based radiotherapy. All receptors come from a man aged 50 or older with gastric cancer.

This chain joins TRBV18 and TRBJ1-1; perhaps TRBD1 as D (5 bases). The germline CDR1 and CDR2 sequences are KGHSH and LQKENI. CDR3 length: 17 amino acids. The germline V and J ends were trimmed by 2 bases and 4 bases, with 20 bases remaining between them. The CDR3 spells CASSPGLRGARATEAFF. The CDR3 DNA follows: TGTGCCAGCTCACCAGGATTAAGGGGTGCCAGGGCCACTGAAGCTTTCTTT.

CDR3 sequence reads: CATSRGGVAGANVLTF. CDR3 bases: TGTGCCACCAGCAGAGGAGGGGTTGCTGGGGCCAACGTCCTGACTTTC. The genes are TRBV15 and TRBJ2-6, with D perhaps assigned TRBD1 or TRBD2 (5 bases each). The CDR3 covers 16 residues. The germline V gene encodes CDR1 LNHNV and CDR2 YYDKDF (reference sequence). Trimming removed 1 base from V and 2 bases from J, with 9 bases in between.

This sequence joins TRBV7-6 and TRBJ1-3, with TRBD1 matching over 7 bases. The CDR3 has 17 amino acids. Germline assignment: CDR1 SGHVS and CDR2 FNYEAQ. The V gene end was trimmed by 5 bases and the J gene end by 0 bases; junction bases not matched to a gene: 10. The chain's CDR3 is CASSVRQGSSSGNTIYF. The CDR3 DNA sequence: TGTGCCAGCAGCGTAAGACAGGGCTCCAGCTCTGGAAACACCATATATTTT.

This clone was seen at least ten times. CDR3 region: CASSLSTGDYGYTF. CDR3 nucleotide sequence: TGTGCCAGCAGCTTGTCCACAGGGGACTATGGCTACACCTTC. The chain is built from TRBV11-1 and TRBJ1-2; 7 positions match TRBD1. Germline V gives CDR1 SGHAT, CDR2 FQDESV (reference sequence). The CDR3 has 14 amino acids. The junction had 4 bases not matched to a gene; V was cut back by 3 bases and J by 3 bases.

The V gene is TRBV30, the J gene TRBJ2-7; D gene ambiguous. The CDR3 has 13 residues. Germline V CDR1 and CDR2: GTSNPN, SVGIG (reference sequence). V was clipped by 2 bases and J by 5 bases, with 13 bases between them. The DNA for the CDR3 is TGTGCCTGGAGTAGGGCCCCAATCCACGAGCAGTACTTC. This sequence encodes CAWSRAPIHEQYF.

This rearrangement joins TRBV19 to TRBJ1-5, with 7 positions matching TRBD1. The CDR3 contains 18 residues. The trim removed 3 bases at V and 0 bases at J, leaving 11 bases unmatched. Looked up from germline, CDR1 is LNHDA and CDR2 is SQIVND (reference sequence). CDR3 sequence (DNA): TGTGCCAGTAGTATGAGTCCTAGGACAGGCATTAGCAATCAGCCCCAGCATTTT. Translating gives CASSMSPRTGISNQPQHF.

The V and J genes are TRBV19 and TRBJ2-7, with 14 bases identical to TRBD2. The germline V gene encodes CDR1 LNHDA and CDR2 SQIVND (reference sequence). V lost 6 bases, J lost 7 bases, and 11 bases stayed unmatched. The CDR3 sequence is 16 residues long. In DNA form, the CDR3 reads TGTGCCAGTAGGCCTCAGGGGACTAGCGGGAGAGGAGAGCAGTACTTC. Residues: CASRPQGTSGRGEQYF.

This chain uses TRBV5-1 with TRBJ1-1, with a tentative D call TRBD1 (5 bases). Germline V CDR1 and CDR2: SGHRS, YFSETQ. Deletions cut 1 base from V and 4 bases from J, with 11 bases between. CDR3 length: 14 amino acids. The CDR3 nucleotides are TGCGCCAGCAGCTTGCCCCAGGGCCCCACTGAAGCTTTCTTT. Translated, it gives CASSLPQGPTEAFF.

This clone was seen more than once but under ten times. The junction departs from the called germline gene at one end, perhaps through a read error. The rearrangement links TRBV5-5 to TRBJ2-7, with 9 positions matching TRBD1. Germline CDR1 SGHKS, CDR2 YYEKEE (reference sequence). The CDR3 has 13 residues. CDR3 DNA: TGTGCCAGCAGCTTGGCCGCGGCACAGGGGGCGAACTTC. As protein: CASSLAAAQGANF.

CDR3 coding DNA: TGTGCCAGCAGGCGAGGGGAGGATGCTGAAGCTTTCTTT. Residues: CASRRGEDAEAFF. This sequence joins TRBV2 and TRBJ1-1, with a possible D match to TRBD1 (5 bases). V shed 6 bases and J shed 6 bases, with 14 bases lying between them. Germline V lookup: CDR1 SNHLY, CDR2 FYNNEI. The CDR3 covers 13 residues.

The chain employs TRBV29-1 and TRBJ2-7; the match to TRBD2 covers 13 bases. The germline CDR1 and CDR2 sequences are SQVTM and ANQGSEA. Trimming took 6 bases from V and 0 from J; bases not matched to a gene: 8. The CDR3 consists of 16 residues. The CDR3 sequence: CSVAGLAGRSSYEQYF. In nucleotides, the CDR3 is TGCAGCGTAGCGGGACTAGCGGGAAGGAGCTCCTACGAGCAGTACTTC.

The chain uses TRBV7-9 and TRBJ2-2; D unclear. CDR3 length: 14 amino acids. Germline V gives CDR1 SEHNR, CDR2 FQNEAQ (reference sequence). V was clipped by 5 bases and J by 4 bases, with 11 bases between them. In DNA form, the CDR3 reads TGTGCCAGCAGCCCGACTGATTTCACCGGGGAGCTGTTTTTT. Encoded protein: CASSPTDFTGELFF.

The chain joins TRBV19 to TRBJ2-3, with a weak D call TRBD1 (5 bases). V shed 3 bases and J shed 2 bases, with 15 bases lying between them. This CDR3 contains 16 residues. Germline CDR1 LNHDA, CDR2 SQIVND (reference sequence). CDR3 in amino acids: CASSIRGGPYTDTQYF. Here the CDR3 DNA reads TGTGCCAGTAGTATTAGGGGCGGACCTTACACAGATACGCAGTATTTT.

There are many counts of this clone. This sequence joins TRBV2 and TRBJ1-5, with D possibly being TRBD1 (6 bases). The CDR3 totals 15 residues. V was clipped by 6 bases and J by 7 bases, with 19 bases between them. CDR1 SNHLY and CDR2 FYNNEI come from the germline V gene. CDR3 sequence reads: CASRGGGLKVQPQHF. As DNA, the CDR3 is TGTGCCAGCAGGGGAGGGGGGCTTAAGGTGCAGCCCCAGCATTTT.

This clone appeared a single time. The chain has TRBV15 and TRBJ2-3; 9 nucleotides agree with TRBD1. Trimming took 5 bases from V and 2 from J; bases not matched to a gene: 8. Germline-derived CDR1 and CDR2 are LNHNV and YYDKDF (reference sequence). CDR3 length: 16 amino acids. The CDR3 is CATSGYRGHITDTQYF. CDR3 in DNA: TGTGCCACCAGCGGATACAGGGGGCACATCACAGATACGCAGTATTTT.

The rearrangement joins TRBV10-3 to TRBJ1-1; the D is unclear. V was clipped by 6 bases and J by 3 bases, with 8 bases between them. The CDR3 has 12 amino acids. Germline-derived CDR1 and CDR2 are ENHRY and SYGVKD. CDR3 protein: CAISSTDTEAFF. In DNA, the CDR3 is TGTGCCATCAGCTCGACGGACACTGAAGCTTTCTTT.

This sequence joins TRBV19 and TRBJ2-1; TRBD2 matches at 10 bases. This CDR3 spans 13 amino acids. The V and J ends lost 4 bases and 7 bases, in that order; junction bases with no gene match: 1. Germline V gene sequence: CDR1 LNHDA, CDR2 SQIVND (reference sequence). CDR3 DNA sequence: TGTGCCAGTAGTACGACTAGCGGGAATGAGCAGTTCTTC. Amino acids: CASSTTSGNEQFF. Drawing the rest from reference TRBV19 and TRBJ2-1, the complete variable domain is DGGITQSPKYLFRKEGQNVTLSCEQNLNHDAMYWYRQDPGQGLRLIYYSQIVNDFQKGDIAEGYSVSREKKESFPLTVTSAQKNPTAFYLCASSTTSGNEQFFGPGTRLTVL.

The gene calls are TRBV7-2 and TRBJ1-5; TRBD1 agrees at 9 bases. V lost 1 base to trimming and J lost 5 bases; unmatched junction nucleotides: 0. CDR3 size: 14 residues. Germline CDR1 is SGHTA and CDR2 is FQGNSA. This CDR3 is CASSLDRGHQPQHF. CDR3 sequence (DNA): TGTGCCAGCAGCTTAGACAGGGGGCATCAGCCCCAGCATTTT.

This sequence joins TRBV4-1 and TRBJ2-5, with 8 nucleotides matching TRBD2. CDR3 size: 16 residues. V gave up 1 base and J gave up 5 bases; unmatched junction bases: 9. Germline V lookup: CDR1 MGHRA, CDR2 YSYEKL. DNA for the CDR3: TGCGCCAGCAGCCAAGCCTCAGGACTAGCTGCGGAGACCCAGTACTTC. Residues: CASSQASGLAAETQYF.

The V gene is TRBV4-2, the J gene TRBJ2-2; 11 bases are shared with TRBD2. Germline V gene data show CDR1 as LGHNA and CDR2 as YNFKEQ. The CDR3 spans 17 residues. After removal of 1 base from V and 5 bases from J, the junction contained 6 bases not matched to a gene. CDR3 loop: CASSQGGTSGKTGELFF. CDR3 nucleotide sequence: TGTGCCAGCAGCCAAGGGGGGACTAGCGGAAAAACCGGGGAGCTGTTTTTT.

The genes are TRBV5-1 and TRBJ2-1, with 7 bases identical to TRBD1. J was trimmed by 6 bases and V by 4 bases; bases with no gene match: 7. There are 14 residues in the CDR3. Germline assignment: CDR1 SGHRS and CDR2 YFSETQ. The CDR3 nucleotides are TGCGCCAGCAGCCGGTCGGCAGGGGGCAATGAGCAGTTCTTC. Its protein is CASSRSAGGNEQFF. Complete variable domain (other parts from reference TRBV5-1 and TRBJ2-1): KAGVTQTPRYLIKTRGQQVTLSCSPISGHRSVSWYQQTPGQGLQFLFEYFSETQRNKGNFPGRFSGRQFSNSRSEMNVSTLELGDSALYLCASSRSAGGNEQFFGPGTRLTVL.

The chain combines TRBV30 with TRBJ2-2; no firm D call. CDR1 and CDR2 from the germline V gene are GTSNPN and SVGIG (reference sequence). With 2 bases removed from V and 1 base from J, the gap between germline ends came to 11 bases. The CDR3 runs 15 residues. CDR3 sequence (DNA): TGTGCCTGGAGTTGGGCTAGTAAGAACACCGGGGAGCTGTTTTTT. The encoded protein is CAWSWASKNTGELFF.

The chain joins TRBV5-1 to TRBJ1-2; D is unclear. With 0 bases removed from V and 4 bases from J, the gap between germline ends came to 7 bases. There are 13 residues in the CDR3. Germline V lookup: CDR1 SGHRS, CDR2 YFSETQ. The CDR3 loop reads CASSLDPVYGYTF. CDR3 sequence (DNA): TGCGCCAGCAGCTTGGATCCGGTCTATGGCTACACCTTC.